The TCR beta chain under discussion was sequenced for a study of T cell changes during pregnancy in multiple sclerosis. The sample holds one count of this clone. Germline values: CDR1 SGHRS, CDR2 YFSETQ. The CDR3 contains 14 residues. Trimming removed 2 bases at V and 0 bases at J, with 9 bases between. Here immunoSEQ multiplex PCR was the method, and the copy in TCRdb shows in-frame clones only, minus some. The repertoire consists of approximately 79,000 clones, with around 95% occurring once and the leading ten covering 0.65% to 0.75%. The sequence was obtained from a female donor in good health, enrolled as a control in a pregnancy study. Material: peripheral blood, obtained in the second trimester of pregnancy. The J gene is TRBJ2-7, the V gene TRBV5-1, with D possibly TRBD1 on 6 matching bases. The CDR3 is CASSFRGISYEQYF. The CDR3 nucleotides are TGCGCCAGCAGCTTTAGGGGGATCTCCTACGAGCAGTACTTC.